The 7 T cell receptor beta chains below were found in one sample sequenced in a study of T cell responses to AZD1222 COVID-19 vaccine. Data came from immunoSEQ multiplex PCR; TCRdb stores just in-frame clones and leaves some out. Of around 160,000 clones in the sample, 88% were seen once. Sequencing used peripheral blood, obtained on day 0 of AZD1222 vaccination. The receptors stem from an adult in good health.

In the case of this clone: Other DNA sequences in this sample translate to the same CDR3. The chain has TRBV5-1 and TRBJ2-3; 9 bases match TRBD1. Germline assignment: CDR1 SGHRS and CDR2 YFSETQ. After removal of 2 bases from V and 3 bases from J, the junction contained 1 base not matched to a gene. This CDR3 is built from 14 residues. The CDR3 region is CASSLGTGTDTQYF. CDR3 in DNA: TGCGCCAGCAGCTTAGGGACAGGGACAGATACGCAGTATTTT.

In this sample, this clone turned up a few times. Other nucleotide sequences from this sample produce the same CDR3. This chain joins TRBV7-2 and TRBJ1-5; TRBD1 might be the D (6 bases). V lost 1 base and J lost 7, with 11 bases in between. CDR1 SGHTA and CDR2 FQGNSA come from the germline V gene. The CDR3 sequence is 14 residues long. CDR3 in amino acids: CASSLDSGGQPQHF. CDR3 in DNA: TGTGCCAGCAGCTTAGATAGTGGGGGCCAGCCCCAGCATTTT.

The CDR3 nucleotides are TGTGCCAGCAGCTTAGGGCAGGGTGGCTACGAGCAGTACTTC. Residues: CASSLGQGGYEQYF. The chain joins TRBV7-2 to TRBJ2-7; TRBD1 is a possible D gene (5 bases). The germline gives CDR1 SGHTA, CDR2 FQGNSA. This CDR3 is 14 amino acids long. The V end was cut by 1 base, the J end by 3 bases, with 10 bases between.

This chain connects TRBV11-2 to TRBJ2-7; unclear D gene. Deletions cut 0 bases from V and 3 bases from J, with 9 bases between. Germline CDR1 is SGHAT and CDR2 is FQNNGV. This CDR3 spans 14 amino acids. The CDR3: CASSLENSYYEQYF. The CDR3 DNA reads TGTGCCAGCAGCTTAGAAAACAGTTACTACGAGCAGTACTTC. The full variable domain, rest sourced from reference TRBV11-2 and TRBJ2-7, is EAGVAQSPRYKIIEKRQSVAFWCNPISGHATLYWYQQILGQGPKLLIQFQNNGVVDDSQLPKDRFSAERLKGVDSTLKIQPAKLEDSAVYLCASSLENSYYEQYFGPGTRLTVT.

This chain links TRBV27 with TRBJ2-3, with a weak D call TRBD2 (6 bases). Trimming cost V 6 bases and J 6 bases, with 13 bases left between them. The CDR3 is 13 residues long. Germline V gene sequence: CDR1 MNHEY, CDR2 SMNVEV (reference sequence). The CDR3 loop is CASRRRERDTQYF. The CDR3 region has the DNA TGTGCCAGCAGGAGACGGGAGCGGGATACGCAGTATTTT.

The chain employs TRBV7-2 and TRBJ1-2, with 10 bases aligning to TRBD1. The CDR3 covers 17 residues. Trimming cost V 5 bases and J 1 base; bases outside gene matches: 10. In germline, CDR1 is SGHTA, CDR2 FQGNSA. The CDR3 sequence: CASSPRQGALINYGYTF. Written as DNA, the CDR3 is TGTGCCAGCAGCCCCAGACAGGGGGCTCTGATTAACTATGGCTACACCTTC. Based on the CDR3 plus reference TRBV7-2 and TRBJ1-2, the full variable domain is GAGVSQSPSNKVTEKGKDVELRCDPISGHTALYWYRQSLGQGLEFLIYFQGNSAPDKSGLPSDRFSAERTGGSVSTLTIQRTQQEDSAVYLCASSPRQGALINYGYTFGSGTRLTVV.

This chain uses TRBV6-5 with TRBJ1-6; D unclear. This CDR3 is 14 amino acids long. V was cut by 6 bases and J by 11 bases, with 17 bases left in between. Germline CDR1 MNHEY, CDR2 SVGAGI. The CDR3 region is CASSRPDGITPLHF. DNA of the CDR3: TGTGCCAGCAGCCGACCGGACGGGATAACACCCCTCCACTTT.